This T cell receptor beta chain was documented in a study of T cells in Graves' hyperthyroidism and ophthalmopathy. Study-wide points: Separating ophthalmopathy from stable hyperthyroidism was achieved by a 13 V-J model. Among clonotypes expanded in thyroid above 0.001, most were also found in blood.

The CDR3 runs 17 residues. Germline loops: CDR1 SGHRS, CDR2 YFSETQ. With V trimmed by 2 bases and J by 8 bases, 11 bases remained unmatched. The authors took PBMCs from roughly 10 ml fresh peripheral blood. Of note for this clonotype: Its antigen is as yet unknown.

Amplified TCR beta CDR3 regions derived from RNA transcripts. An initial round of RT-PCR targeting the TCR CDR3 relied on the HTBI primer set. TCRdb re-called the multiplex PCR reads with MiXCR, one entry per CDR3 protein. The sample holds some 570,000 distinct CDR3 sequences, approximately 17% seen once. Input material: blood. The chain uses TRBV5-1 and TRBJ2-1; 12 nucleotides agree with TRBD1. This TCR was recovered from a woman aged 18-30 years with Graves' ophthalmopathy. The DNA for the CDR3 is TGCGCCAGCAGCTTTGGCCCGGCGGGACAGGGGGCTTATGAGCAGTTCTTC. Translation gives CASSFGPAGQGAYEQFF. The full variable domain, in which reference TRBV5-1 and TRBJ2-1 provide the parts outside the CDR3, is KAGVTQTPRYLIKTRGQQVTLSCSPISGHRSVSWYQQTPGQGLQFLFEYFSETQRNKGNFPGRFSGRQFSNSRSEMNVSTLELGDSALYLCASSFGPAGQGAYEQFFGPGTRLTVL.